These 10 T cell receptor beta chains were sequenced from one sample in a study of immune evolution from preneoplasia to lung adenocarcinoma. Assay: immunoSEQ multiplex PCR; the TCRdb copy retains only in-frame clones and omits some. The sample records over 5,500 clones, approximately 80% being singletons. The specimen was FFPE lung adenocarcinoma in situ tissue. These TCRs come from an older donor with lung adenocarcinoma.

The rearrangement joins TRBV6-1 to TRBJ2-7, with D perhaps matching TRBD1 (6 bases). Trimming pared 9 bases from V and 1 base from J, leaving 10 bases between. Germline loops: CDR1 MNHNS, CDR2 SASEGT. The CDR3 sequence is 12 residues long. The CDR3 sequence is CASYRVSYEQYF. CDR3 DNA: TGTGCCAGTTACAGGGTATCCTACGAGCAGTACTTC.

The V call is TRBV18, the J call TRBJ2-7; 13 bases map to TRBD2. V lost 6 bases and J lost 3; bases outside the gene matches: 5. The germline CDR1 and CDR2 sequences are KGHSH and LQKENI. This CDR3 region has 15 residues. The CDR3 reads CASSVGLAGNYEQYF. CDR3 coding DNA: TGTGCCAGCTCGGTGGGACTAGCGGGAAACTACGAGCAGTACTTC.

The chain uses TRBV30 and TRBJ1-4, with D maybe TRBD1 (5 bases). V lost 1 base and J 8 bases, leaving 14 bases between the germline ends. Per germline, CDR1 GTSNPN and CDR2 SVGIG (reference sequence). The CDR3 spans 14 residues. The CDR3 is CAWSGSRVGEKLFF. The CDR3 bases are TGTGCCTGGAGTGGTTCCAGGGTCGGGGAAAAACTGTTTTTT.

The V gene is TRBV6-6, the J gene TRBJ1-5, with 7 bases fitting TRBD1. Unmatched junction bases numbered 5, after V lost 4 bases and J lost 2 bases. The CDR3 is made up of 15 amino acids. Germline V lookup: CDR1 MNHNY, CDR2 SVGAGI (reference sequence). The CDR3 spells CASSSGQVGNQPQHF. In DNA, the CDR3 is TGTGCCAGCAGTTCCGGACAGGTAGGCAATCAGCCCCAGCATTTT.

The chain uses TRBV6-4 and TRBJ2-1, with 7 nucleotides matching TRBD1. The V segment lost 0 bases and the J segment 5 bases; nucleotides outside the gene matches: 4. This CDR3 is 15 amino acids long. Germline CDR1 and CDR2: MRHNA and SNTAGT. Written as DNA, the CDR3 is TGTGCCAGCAGTGACTCCCCAGGGGGTAACAATGAGCAGTTCTTC. It encodes CASSDSPGGNNEQFF.

The chain links TRBV30 to TRBJ2-3; TRBD2 aligns across 12 bases. This CDR3 is built from 18 residues. J lost 2 bases, V lost 1 base, and 10 bases had no gene match. CDR1 is GTSNPN and CDR2 is SVGIG in the germline V gene (reference sequence). CDR3 sequence (DNA): TGTGCCTGGAGTGAGCCCCACCTAGCGGGAGGGCTCACAGATACGCAGTATTTT. Its translation is CAWSEPHLAGGLTDTQYF.

This rearrangement joins TRBV7-3 to TRBJ2-7; 11 bases align to TRBD1. V was pared by 5 bases and J by 8 bases, with 5 bases of the junction left unmatched. This CDR3 is 13 amino acids long. Germline V CDR1 and CDR2: SGHTA, FQGTGA. CDR3 in amino acids: CASSPGQGAKQYF. CDR3 bases: TGTGCCAGCAGCCCCGGACAGGGGGCAAAGCAGTACTTC.

This clone was seen a single time. The chain recombines TRBV19 with TRBJ1-1; 7 bases line up with TRBD1. V lost 5 bases to trimming and J lost 4 bases; unmatched junction nucleotides: 7. The CDR3 has 14 residues. Looked up from germline, CDR1 is LNHDA and CDR2 is SQIVND (reference sequence). The CDR3 here is CASSLPGQLTEAFF. The CDR3, as DNA: TGTGCCAGTAGTTTACCGGGACAGCTCACTGAAGCTTTCTTT.

The chain couples TRBV7-8 to TRBJ1-2; 9 bases agree with TRBD1. After removal of 3 bases from V and 8 bases from J, the junction contained 10 bases not matched to a gene. Germline V gene lookup returns CDR1 SGHVS and CDR2 FQNEAQ. This CDR3 is built from 15 residues. The CDR3 sequence: CASSLPTGGYGGYTF. CDR3 nucleotides: TGTGCCAGCAGCTTGCCGACAGGGGGGTACGGAGGCTACACCTTC.

The chain joins TRBV18 to TRBJ1-2; D ambiguous. CDR1 is KGHSH and CDR2 is LQKENI in the germline V gene. V lost 0 bases, J lost 0 bases, and 20 bases lay in between. CDR3 length: 19 residues. The CDR3 region has the DNA TGTGCCAGCTCACCACCCCTAGAGCTCAGGCTTACGGCTAACTATGGCTACACCTTC. Translation gives CASSPPLELRLTANYGYTF.